This T cell receptor (beta chain) emerged from a study of T-cell reconstitution after alpha-beta-depleted transplantation in children. Points from the study as a whole: Certain patients had high TCRbeta diversity at day 60, and it came from recipient T cells and thymic progenitors that survived. T-cell counts and diversity were attributed mostly to newly produced T cells one year after transplant. At around two months after transplant, the alpha-beta T cells were reportedly derived from several hundred expanded clones that came from non-depleted graft cells.

The CDR3 extends over 11 amino acids. CDR1 and CDR2 from the germline V gene are MNHEY and SVGAGI. Trimming stripped 8 bases from V and 1 base from J, with 4 bases between. In its sample, this clonotype was seen a few times. The antigen remains unidentified. The authors prepared the TCRbeta library with unique molecular identifiers. TCRdb re-called the PCR reads through MiXCR, storing one row per CDR3 protein. The sample records hundreds of thousands of distinct CDR3 sequences, around a tenth being singletons. The sequence derives from a boy younger than two with acute myeloid leukemia, due to receive a stem cell transplant. The gene calls are TRBV6-5 and TRBJ2-3; no reliable D call. This specimen consisted of PBMCs, obtained before TCRalphabeta/CD19-depleted stem cell transplant. The CDR3 region is CASGGTDTQYF. CDR3 coding DNA: TGTGCCAGCGGAGGCACAGATACGCAGTATTTT.